Below, 6 T cell receptor beta chains from the same sample are listed, as sequenced in a study of blood T cell repertoires in COVID-19. Clones were read by immunoSEQ multiplex PCR, and TCRdb kept only the in-frame ones, dropping some. This sample has just over 300,000 clones, with 89% found just once. Sequenced: PBMCs or T cells enriched from blood (not recorded which). These receptors were collected from a middle-aged woman who had recovered from COVID-19.

This clone showed up just a few times. CDR3 coding DNA: TGTGCCAGCAGACGCCCGGGACAGGGGGCAGGAGAAAAACTGTTTTTT. It codes for CASRRPGQGAGEKLFF. The rearrangement uses TRBV28 and TRBJ1-4; 12 nucleotides align to TRBD1. The ends lost 6 bases at V and 8 bases at J; junction bases unmatched: 10. This CDR3 has 16 amino acids. Germline CDR1 is MDHEN and CDR2 is SYDVKM.

The gene calls are TRBV27 and TRBJ2-2; 7 nucleotides match TRBD2. V lost 5 bases, J lost 0 bases, and 9 bases stayed unmatched. Germline CDR1 reads MNHEY; CDR2 reads SMNVEV (reference sequence). The CDR3 is made up of 17 amino acids. CDR3 bases: TGTGCCAGCAGTCTTTTAGCGGGCGTCTCGAACACCGGGGAGCTGTTTTTT. Protein: CASSLLAGVSNTGELFF.

This clone occurred a few times. At one end the junction does not follow the germline gene, possibly because of a read error. The genes are TRBV7-7 and TRBJ1-5, with 12 bases matching TRBD1. Germline loops: CDR1 SSHAT, CDR2 FNYEAQ (reference sequence). The CDR3 consists of 15 residues. The CDR3 DNA reads as TGTGCTAGCAGCACCGGGACAGGGGGCGGGCAGCCCCAGCATTTT. Translating gives CASSTGTGGGQPQHF. Full variable domain (outside the CDR3, taken from reference TRBV7-7 and TRBJ1-5): GAGVSQSPRYKVTKRGQDVTLRCDPISSHATLYWYQQALGQGPEFLTYFNYEAQPDKSGLPSDRFSAERPEGSISTLTIQRTEQRDSAMYRCASSTGTGGGQPQHFGDGTRLSIL.

The chain is built from TRBV2 and TRBJ2-1; D is perhaps TRBD1 (6 bases). With 4 bases removed from V and 0 bases from J, the gap between germline ends came to 10 bases. CDR3 length: 15 residues. CDR1 and CDR2 (germline): SNHLY, FYNNEI. This CDR3 is CASSVRDTSYNEQFF. CDR3 DNA: TGTGCCAGCAGTGTAAGGGACACCTCCTACAATGAGCAGTTCTTC.

The CDR3 DNA is TGTGCCTGGAGTGTAAAGGCCAGCAGGGCTTCACCCCTCCACTTT. Its translation is CAWSVKASRASPLHF. The chain links TRBV30 to TRBJ1-6; TRBD1 might be the D (5 bases). Germline lookup yields CDR1 GTSNPN and CDR2 SVGIG (reference sequence). Trimming removed 0 bases from V and 9 bases from J, with 15 bases in between. The CDR3 has 15 residues.

This chain connects TRBV7-9 to TRBJ2-1, with D perhaps TRBD2 (5 bases). The CDR3 has 13 residues. The V end was cut by 1 base, the J end by 7 bases, with 8 bases between. Per germline, CDR1 SEHNR and CDR2 FQNEAQ (reference sequence). For the CDR3, the DNA is TGTGCCAGCAGCTTAGTAGCGTCAAATGAGCAGTTCTTC. Translation: CASSLVASNEQFF.